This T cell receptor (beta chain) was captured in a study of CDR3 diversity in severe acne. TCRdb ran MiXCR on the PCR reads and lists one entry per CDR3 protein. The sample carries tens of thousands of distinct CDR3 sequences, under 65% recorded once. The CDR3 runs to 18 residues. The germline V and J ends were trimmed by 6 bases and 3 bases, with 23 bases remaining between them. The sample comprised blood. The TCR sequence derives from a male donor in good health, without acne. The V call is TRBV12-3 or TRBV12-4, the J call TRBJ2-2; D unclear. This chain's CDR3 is CASSPPRSVGYDTGELFF. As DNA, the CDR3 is TGTGCCAGCAGCCCCCCCCGCAGTGTTGGCTACGACACCGGGGAGCTGTTTTTT.